The rows below give T cell receptor beta chains drawn from one sample of a study of somatic mutations in cytotoxic T cells in rheumatoid arthritis. TCRdb's copy holds only in-frame clones and misses some; the assay was immunoSEQ multiplex PCR. This table has roughly 17,000 clones, 65% to 85% appearing once. Input material: CD8+ T cells sorted from blood. Receptor source: an adult with rheumatoid arthritis. Each CDR3 is given with its conserved first and last residue. Fields, in order: V gene, D gene, J gene, clone size, CDR3 protein, CDR3 DNA. D genes are given only for firm matches. Part of the rows lack a size; the others show once, few, many or a class for expanded clones.

v_gene: TRBV2
d_gene: NA
j_gene: TRBJ1-2
abundance: NA
CDR3aa: CASSEGKSAGWDGYTF
CDR3nt: TGTGCCAGCAGTGAAGGGAAGTCGGCAGGGTGGGATGGCTACACCTTC

v_gene: TRBV12-5
d_gene: NA
j_gene: TRBJ1-2
abundance: NA
CDR3aa: CASGLDRASLGGYTF
CDR3nt: TGTGCTAGTGGTTTGGACAGGGCATCGTTGGGTGGCTACACCTTC

v_gene: TRBV4-1
d_gene: NA
j_gene: TRBJ1-1
abundance: NA
CDR3aa: CASSQSLGAHLNTEAFF
CDR3nt: TGCGCCAGCAGCCAAAGCCTGGGGGCACATCTGAACACTGAAGCTTTCTTT

v_gene: TRBV7-9
d_gene: TRBD1
j_gene: TRBJ1-3
abundance: NA
CDR3aa: CASSPSTGWDTIYF
CDR3nt: TGTGCCAGCAGCCCCTCGACAGGGTGGGACACCATATATTTT

v_gene: TRBV7-2
d_gene: TRBD1
j_gene: TRBJ1-2
abundance: NA
CDR3aa: CASSGRDDRGPLGYTF
CDR3nt: TGTGCCAGCAGCGGAAGGGATGACAGGGGCCCCCTTGGCTACACCTTC

v_gene: TRBV6-5
d_gene: NA
j_gene: TRBJ1-1
abundance: NA
CDR3aa: CASSFGLQTEAFF
CDR3nt: TGTGCCAGCAGTTTCGGGCTTCAAACTGAAGCTTTCTTT

v_gene: TRBV11-2
d_gene: TRBD2
j_gene: TRBJ2-3
abundance: few
CDR3aa: CASRASGGTSADTQYF
CDR3nt: TGTGCCAGCAGGGCGAGCGGGGGAACTAGCGCAGATACGCAGTATTTT

v_gene: TRBV6-6
d_gene: NA
j_gene: TRBJ2-1
abundance: NA
CDR3aa: CASSFPRGLQGEQFF
CDR3nt: TGTGCCAGCAGTTTCCCCCGGGGACTACAGGGTGAGCAGTTCTTC

v_gene: TRBV18
d_gene: NA
j_gene: TRBJ1-1
abundance: large
CDR3aa: CASSRAGDFRTEAFF
CDR3nt: TGTGCCAGCTCACGAGCGGGGGACTTTAGGACTGAAGCTTTCTTT

v_gene: TRBV11-2
d_gene: NA
j_gene: TRBJ2-4
abundance: NA
CDR3aa: CASSLDGGNIQYF
CDR3nt: TGTGCCAGCAGCTTAGATGGTGGAAACATTCAGTACTTC

v_gene: TRBV9
d_gene: TRBD1
j_gene: TRBJ2-3
abundance: NA
CDR3aa: CASSTRQGEVTDTQYF
CDR3nt: TGTGCCAGCAGCACCCGACAGGGGGAAGTGACAGATACGCAGTATTTT

v_gene: TRBV19
d_gene: TRBD1
j_gene: TRBJ2-1
abundance: NA
CDR3aa: CASSLAGTAYNEQFF
CDR3nt: TGTGCCAGTAGTCTCGCCGGGACAGCGTACAATGAGCAGTTCTTC

v_gene: TRBV10-3
d_gene: TRBD1
j_gene: TRBJ2-7
abundance: NA
CDR3aa: CAISDRTGGGEQYF
CDR3nt: TGTGCCATCAGTGACCGGACAGGGGGAGGCGAGCAGTACTTC

v_gene: TRBV11-2
d_gene: NA
j_gene: TRBJ2-5
abundance: NA
CDR3aa: CASSSAAGTGAQETQYF
CDR3nt: TGTGCCAGCAGCTCGGCCGCCGGGACCGGCGCCCAAGAGACCCAGTACTTC

v_gene: TRBV6-4
d_gene: NA
j_gene: TRBJ2-6
abundance: NA
CDR3aa: CASRREEESSGANVLTF
CDR3nt: TGTGCCAGCAGGAGGGAGGAGGAGAGCTCTGGGGCCAACGTCCTGACTTTC

v_gene: TRBV6-5
d_gene: TRBD1
j_gene: TRBJ2-7
abundance: NA
CDR3aa: CASSYAGDSSYEQYF
CDR3nt: TGTGCCAGCAGTTATGCCGGGGACAGCTCCTACGAGCAGTACTTC

v_gene: TRBV2
d_gene: TRBD1
j_gene: TRBJ1-5
abundance: NA
CDR3aa: CASSRGQGANQPQHF
CDR3nt: TGTGCCAGCAGTCGGGGACAGGGGGCAAATCAGCCCCAGCATTTT

v_gene: TRBV11-1
d_gene: NA
j_gene: TRBJ1-1
abundance: NA
CDR3aa: CASSPHSRAWSTEAFF
CDR3nt: TGTGCCAGCAGCCCACATTCCAGGGCTTGGAGCACTGAAGCTTTCTTT

v_gene: TRBV4-1
d_gene: NA
j_gene: TRBJ2-3
abundance: medium-sized
CDR3aa: CASRTYRGMGDTQYF
CDR3nt: TGCGCCAGCAGGACCTATAGGGGGATGGGAGATACGCAGTATTTT

v_gene: TRBV9
d_gene: TRBD1
j_gene: TRBJ1-2
abundance: NA
CDR3aa: CASSGWTGGDFGYTF
CDR3nt: TGTGCCAGCAGCGGGTGGACAGGGGGAGACTTTGGCTACACCTTC

v_gene: TRBV27
d_gene: NA
j_gene: TRBJ2-3
abundance: NA
CDR3aa: CASSFRVMGTDTQYF
CDR3nt: TGTGCCAGCAGTTTTCGAGTCATGGGTACAGATACGCAGTATTTT

v_gene: TRBV5-4
d_gene: NA
j_gene: TRBJ1-1
abundance: NA
CDR3aa: CASSLEGGRGMEAFF
CDR3nt: TGTGCCAGCAGCTTAGAGGGGGGCCGGGGGATGGAAGCTTTCTTT

v_gene: TRBV2
d_gene: NA
j_gene: TRBJ1-2
abundance: NA
CDR3aa: CASSSRDIYGYTF
CDR3nt: TGTGCCAGCAGCTCTAGGGACATTTATGGCTACACCTTC

v_gene: TRBV7-9
d_gene: TRBD1
j_gene: TRBJ1-5
abundance: NA
CDR3aa: CASSLDRGRNQPQHF
CDR3nt: TGTGCCAGCAGCCTGGACAGGGGGCGGAATCAGCCCCAGCATTTT

v_gene: TRBV4-1
d_gene: NA
j_gene: TRBJ2-7
abundance: NA
CDR3aa: CASSHLGQTSLYEQYF
CDR3nt: TGCGCCAGCAGCCATCTCGGACAGACCTCCCTGTACGAGCAGTACTTC

v_gene: TRBV4-1
d_gene: NA
j_gene: TRBJ1-5
abundance: NA
CDR3aa: CASSQSGGMSNQPQHF
CDR3nt: TGCGCCAGCAGCCAATCTGGAGGGATGAGCAATCAGCCCCAGCATTTT

v_gene: TRBV5-4
d_gene: NA
j_gene: TRBJ1-2
abundance: once
CDR3aa: CASSLGPSYGYTF
CDR3nt: TGTGCCAGCAGCTTAGGGCCGAGCTATGGCTACACCTTC

v_gene: TRBV2
d_gene: TRBD2
j_gene: TRBJ2-3
abundance: NA
CDR3aa: CASSGTAGGPTDTQYF
CDR3nt: TGTGCCAGCAGTGGCACAGCGGGGGGGCCCACAGATACGCAGTATTTT

v_gene: TRBV5-4
d_gene: NA
j_gene: TRBJ2-7
abundance: NA
CDR3aa: CASSLNGSPYEQYF
CDR3nt: TGTGCCAGCAGCTTGAATGGGAGTCCCTACGAGCAGTACTTC

v_gene: TRBV29-1
d_gene: NA
j_gene: TRBJ2-7
abundance: NA
CDR3aa: CSVEGGGEQYF
CDR3nt: TGCAGCGTTGAGGGAGGAGGAGAGCAGTACTTC

v_gene: TRBV7-9
d_gene: NA
j_gene: TRBJ1-4
abundance: NA
CDR3aa: CANEQGPNEKLFF
CDR3nt: TGTGCCAACGAACAGGGCCCTAATGAAAAACTGTTTTTT

v_gene: TRBV28
d_gene: NA
j_gene: TRBJ2-2
abundance: NA
CDR3aa: CASSSFDRGIGNTGELFF
CDR3nt: TGTGCCAGCAGTTCTTTCGACAGAGGAATTGGCAACACCGGGGAGCTGTTTTTT

v_gene: TRBV6-5
d_gene: TRBD2
j_gene: TRBJ2-5
abundance: NA
CDR3aa: CASSPFSRGRETQYF
CDR3nt: TGTGCCAGCAGCCCCTTCTCGCGGGGGAGAGAGACCCAGTACTTC

v_gene: TRBV10-1
d_gene: TRBD2
j_gene: TRBJ2-1
abundance: large
CDR3aa: CASSESTSGGNEQFF
CDR3nt: TGCGCCAGCAGTGAGTCGACTAGCGGGGGGAATGAGCAGTTCTTC

v_gene: TRBV9
d_gene: TRBD1
j_gene: TRBJ2-7
abundance: NA
CDR3aa: CASSPRTGSRTYEQYF
CDR3nt: TGTGCCAGCAGCCCCCGGACAGGCTCACGGACCTACGAGCAGTACTTC

v_gene: TRBV29-1
d_gene: NA
j_gene: TRBJ1-2
abundance: NA
CDR3aa: CSVEGVTGARRGYTF
CDR3nt: TGCAGCGTTGAGGGGGTGACGGGGGCAAGGAGGGGCTACACCTTC

v_gene: TRBV6-5
d_gene: NA
j_gene: TRBJ1-5
abundance: NA
CDR3aa: CAQEGTCGPDQPQHF
CDR3nt: TGTGCCCAAGAGGGGACCTGTGGCCCCGATCAGCCCCAGCATTTT

v_gene: TRBV2
d_gene: NA
j_gene: TRBJ1-1
abundance: NA
CDR3aa: CASAGRGAFF
CDR3nt: TGTGCCAGCGCGGGCAGGGGAGCTTTCTTT

v_gene: TRBV7-3
d_gene: TRBD1
j_gene: TRBJ2-5
abundance: NA
CDR3aa: CASSLRGQQETQYF
CDR3nt: TGTGCCAGCAGCTTAAGGGGACAGCAAGAGACCCAGTACTTC

v_gene: TRBV6-4
d_gene: TRBD2
j_gene: TRBJ2-7
abundance: NA
CDR3aa: CASSAAPLGGGVSYEQYF
CDR3nt: TGTGCCAGCAGTGCCGCGCCTTTGGGCGGGGGTGTCTCCTACGAGCAGTACTTC

v_gene: TRBV7-9
d_gene: TRBD1
j_gene: TRBJ1-1
abundance: NA
CDR3aa: CASSVDRAQNTEAFF
CDR3nt: TGTGCCAGCAGCGTCGACAGGGCTCAGAACACTGAAGCTTTCTTT

v_gene: TRBV5-1
d_gene: TRBD2
j_gene: TRBJ2-3
abundance: NA
CDR3aa: CASSLEAGGSTDTQYF
CDR3nt: TGCGCCAGCAGCTTGGAGGCGGGAGGTAGCACAGATACGCAGTATTTT

v_gene: TRBV7-9
d_gene: NA
j_gene: TRBJ2-1
abundance: NA
CDR3aa: CASSLQSGFYNEQFF
CDR3nt: TGTGCCAGCAGCCTGCAGTCAGGGTTCTACAATGAGCAGTTCTTC

v_gene: TRBV19
d_gene: TRBD1
j_gene: TRBJ2-1
abundance: NA
CDR3aa: CASSMRDSSYNEQFF
CDR3nt: TGTGCCAGTAGTATGAGGGACAGCTCCTACAATGAGCAGTTCTTC

v_gene: TRBV7-9
d_gene: NA
j_gene: TRBJ2-3
abundance: NA
CDR3aa: CARSTDTQYF
CDR3nt: TGTGCCCGTAGCACAGATACGCAGTATTTT

v_gene: TRBV5-5
d_gene: NA
j_gene: TRBJ1-2
abundance: NA
CDR3aa: CASSLDRLSIHGYTF
CDR3nt: TGTGCCAGCAGCTTGGACAGGCTAAGCATACATGGCTACACCTTC

v_gene: TRBV19
d_gene: TRBD2
j_gene: TRBJ2-5
abundance: NA
CDR3aa: CASSISGLAGGGETQYF
CDR3nt: TGTGCCAGTAGTATCTCCGGACTAGCGGGGGGCGGGGAGACCCAGTACTTC

v_gene: TRBV2
d_gene: NA
j_gene: TRBJ1-1
abundance: few
CDR3aa: CASSRWGEAFF
CDR3nt: TGTGCCAGCAGTCGGTGGGGGGAAGCTTTCTTT

v_gene: TRBV6-4
d_gene: NA
j_gene: TRBJ1-2
abundance: NA
CDR3aa: CASSDSWGGEFHGYTF
CDR3nt: TGTGCCAGCAGTGACTCGTGGGGGGGGGAATTTCATGGCTACACCTTC

v_gene: TRBV28
d_gene: NA
j_gene: TRBJ1-1
abundance: NA
CDR3aa: CASSFRVNTEAFF
CDR3nt: TGTGCCAGCAGTTTCCGAGTGAACACTGAAGCTTTCTTT